One T cell receptor beta chain is described in this entry. The recovered donors of Cohort 3 showed two negative PCRs, clearance, or symptom resolution. These data belong to a study of blood T cell repertoires in COVID-19. Study context: Sites in the United States, Italy and Spain provided acute and convalescent COVID-19 samples.

This table comes from immunoSEQ multiplex PCR, and its TCRdb copy is limited to in-frame clones, with some not included. The table includes more than 250,000 clones, 86% detected once. The clonotype comes from a young woman who had recovered from COVID-19. Sequenced material: PBMCs or T cells enriched from blood (not recorded which).

CDR3 sequence reads: CASSAGGSGVYNEQFF. CDR3 bases: TGTGCCAGCAGTGCTGGAGGTAGCGGGGTGTACAATGAGCAGTTCTTC. The chain links TRBV28 to TRBJ2-1; 8 nucleotides align to TRBD2. Trimming cost V 5 bases and J 4 bases; bases outside gene matches: 10. This CDR3 spans 16 amino acids. The V gene's germline CDR1 is MDHEN and CDR2 SYDVKM.